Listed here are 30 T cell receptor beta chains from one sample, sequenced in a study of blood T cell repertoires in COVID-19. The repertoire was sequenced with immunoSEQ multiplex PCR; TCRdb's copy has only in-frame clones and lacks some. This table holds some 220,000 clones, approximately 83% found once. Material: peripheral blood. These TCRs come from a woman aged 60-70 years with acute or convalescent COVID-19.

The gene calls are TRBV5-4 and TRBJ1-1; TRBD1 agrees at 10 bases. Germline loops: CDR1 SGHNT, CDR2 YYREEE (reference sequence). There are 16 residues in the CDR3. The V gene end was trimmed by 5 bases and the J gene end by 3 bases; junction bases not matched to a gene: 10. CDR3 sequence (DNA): TGTGCCAGCAGATGGGCCCCCGGGACAGGGGACACTGAAGCTTTCTTT. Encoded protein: CASRWAPGTGDTEAFF.

The CDR3 reads CASSEAMSYEQYF. The CDR3 coding sequence is TGTGCCAGCAGTGAAGCAATGAGCTACGAGCAGTACTTC. This rearrangement joins TRBV2 to TRBJ2-7; no definite D call. The CDR3 is 13 residues long. CDR1 is SNHLY, CDR2 FYNNEI, per germline. V lost 0 bases and J lost 3, with 6 bases in between.

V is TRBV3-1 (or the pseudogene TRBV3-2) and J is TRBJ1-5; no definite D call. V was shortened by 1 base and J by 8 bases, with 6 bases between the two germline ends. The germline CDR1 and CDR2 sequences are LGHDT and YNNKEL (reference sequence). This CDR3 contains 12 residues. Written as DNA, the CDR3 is TGTGCCAGCAGCCAAGTGGGCAAGCCCCAGCATTTT. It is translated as CASSQVGKPQHF.

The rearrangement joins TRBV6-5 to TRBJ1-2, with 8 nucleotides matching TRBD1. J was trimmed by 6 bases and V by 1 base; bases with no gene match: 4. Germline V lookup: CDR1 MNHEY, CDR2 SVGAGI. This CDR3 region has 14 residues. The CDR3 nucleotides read TGTGCCAGCAGTTACTTATTGGACAGGGATGGCTACACCTTC. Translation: CASSYLLDRDGYTF.

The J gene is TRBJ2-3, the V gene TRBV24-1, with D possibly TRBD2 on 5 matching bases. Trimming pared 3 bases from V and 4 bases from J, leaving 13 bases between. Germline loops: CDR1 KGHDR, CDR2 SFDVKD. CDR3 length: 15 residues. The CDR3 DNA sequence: TGTGCCACCAGTGATAGATCGGCCGGGGCAGATACGCAGTATTTT. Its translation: CATSDRSAGADTQYF.

The CDR3 here is CASSYSRGTTQYF. CDR3 nucleotide sequence: TGTGCCAGCAGTTACTCGAGGGGGACGACCCAGTACTTC. The chain recombines TRBV6-5 with TRBJ2-5; a weak D match, TRBD1 (6 bases). In germline, CDR1 is MNHEY, CDR2 SVGAGI. This CDR3 has 13 amino acids. V dropped 0 bases and J dropped 7 bases, with 9 bases sitting between them.

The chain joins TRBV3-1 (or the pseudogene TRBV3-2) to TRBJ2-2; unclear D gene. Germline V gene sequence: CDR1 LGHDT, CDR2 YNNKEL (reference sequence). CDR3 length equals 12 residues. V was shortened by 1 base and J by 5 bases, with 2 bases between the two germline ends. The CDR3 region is CASSQATGELFF. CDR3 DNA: TGTGCCAGCAGCCAAGCTACCGGGGAGCTGTTTTTT.

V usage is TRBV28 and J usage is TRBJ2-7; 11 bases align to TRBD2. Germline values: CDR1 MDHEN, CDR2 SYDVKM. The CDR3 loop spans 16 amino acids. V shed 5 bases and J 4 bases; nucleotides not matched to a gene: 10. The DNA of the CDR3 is TGTGCCAGCAGTCCCACTAGCGGGGGACTTACTTACGAGCAGTACTTC. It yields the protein CASSPTSGGLTYEQYF.

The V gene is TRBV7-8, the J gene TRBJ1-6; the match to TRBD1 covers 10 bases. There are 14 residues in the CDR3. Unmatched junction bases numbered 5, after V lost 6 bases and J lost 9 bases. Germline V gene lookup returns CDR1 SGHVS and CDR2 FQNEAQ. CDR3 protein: CASRWRDRGSPLHF. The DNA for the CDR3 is TGTGCCAGCAGATGGCGGGACAGGGGTTCACCCCTCCACTTT. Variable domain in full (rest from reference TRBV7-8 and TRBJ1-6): GAGVSQSPRYKVAKRGQDVALRCDPISGHVSLFWYQQALGQGPEFLTYFQNEAQLDKSGLPSDRFFAERPEGSVSTLKIQRTQQEDSAVYLCASRWRDRGSPLHFGNGTRLTVT.

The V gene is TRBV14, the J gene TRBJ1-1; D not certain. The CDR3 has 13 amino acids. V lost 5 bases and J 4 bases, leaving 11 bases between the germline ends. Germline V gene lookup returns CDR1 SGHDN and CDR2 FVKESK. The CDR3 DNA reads TGTGCCAGCAGCTACAGTGGTGGCACTGAAGCTTTCTTT. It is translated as CASSYSGGTEAFF. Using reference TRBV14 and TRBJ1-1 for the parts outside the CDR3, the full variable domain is EAGVTQFPSHSVIEKGQTVTLRCDPISGHDNLYWYRRVMGKEIKFLLHFVKESKQDESGMPNNRFLAERTGGTYSTLKVQPAELEDSGVYFCASSYSGGTEAFFGQGTRLTVV.

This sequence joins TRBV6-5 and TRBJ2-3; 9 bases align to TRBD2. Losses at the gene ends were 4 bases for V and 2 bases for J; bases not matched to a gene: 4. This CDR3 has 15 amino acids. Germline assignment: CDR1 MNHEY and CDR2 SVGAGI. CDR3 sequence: CASSSSGGLTDTQYF. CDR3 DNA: TGTGCCAGCAGTTCAAGCGGGGGGCTCACAGATACGCAGTATTTT.

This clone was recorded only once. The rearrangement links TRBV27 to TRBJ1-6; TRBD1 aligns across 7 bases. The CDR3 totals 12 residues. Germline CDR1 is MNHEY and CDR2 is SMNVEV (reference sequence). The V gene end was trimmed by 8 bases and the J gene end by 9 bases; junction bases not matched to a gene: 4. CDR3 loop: CASRDRISPLHF. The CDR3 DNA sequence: TGTGCCAGCCGGGACAGAATTTCACCCCTCCACTTT.

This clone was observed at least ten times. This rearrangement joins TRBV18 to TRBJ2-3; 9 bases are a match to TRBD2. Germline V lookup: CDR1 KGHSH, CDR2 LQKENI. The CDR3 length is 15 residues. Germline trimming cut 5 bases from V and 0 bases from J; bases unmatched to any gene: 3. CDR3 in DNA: TGTGCCAGCTCAGCGACTAGCGGAAGCACAGATACGCAGTATTTT. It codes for CASSATSGSTDTQYF.

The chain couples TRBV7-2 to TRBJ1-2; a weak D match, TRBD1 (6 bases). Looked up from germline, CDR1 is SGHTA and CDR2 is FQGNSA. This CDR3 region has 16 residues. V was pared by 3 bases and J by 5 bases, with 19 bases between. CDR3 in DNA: TGTGCCAGCAGCTTTAGGGCGACGGGGGGCCTTTATGGCTACACCTTC. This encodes CASSFRATGGLYGYTF.

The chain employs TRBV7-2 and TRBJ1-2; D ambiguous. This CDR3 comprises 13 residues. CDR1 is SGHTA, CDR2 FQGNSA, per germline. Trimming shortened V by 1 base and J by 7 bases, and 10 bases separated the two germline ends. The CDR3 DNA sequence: TGTGCCAGCAGCTTAGAGAGGGTGGGTGGCTACACCTTC. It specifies CASSLERVGGYTF.

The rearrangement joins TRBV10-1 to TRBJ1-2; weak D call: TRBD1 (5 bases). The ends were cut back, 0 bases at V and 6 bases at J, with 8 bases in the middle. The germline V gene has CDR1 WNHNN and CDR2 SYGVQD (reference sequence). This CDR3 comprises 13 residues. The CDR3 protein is CASSESQADGYTF. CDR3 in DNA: TGCGCCAGCAGTGAGTCACAGGCCGATGGCTACACCTTC.

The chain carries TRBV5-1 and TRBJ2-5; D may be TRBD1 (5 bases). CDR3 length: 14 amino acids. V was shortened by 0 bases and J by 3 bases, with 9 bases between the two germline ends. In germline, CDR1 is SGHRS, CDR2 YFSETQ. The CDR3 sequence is CASSLGQNKETQYF. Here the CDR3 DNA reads TGCGCCAGCAGCTTGGGACAGAATAAAGAGACCCAGTACTTC.

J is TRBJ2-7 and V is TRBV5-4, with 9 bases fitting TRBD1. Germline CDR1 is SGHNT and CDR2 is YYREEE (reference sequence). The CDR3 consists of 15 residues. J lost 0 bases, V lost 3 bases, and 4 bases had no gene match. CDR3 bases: TGTGCCAGCAGCTGGGGACAGGGTAGCTCCTACGAGCAGTACTTC. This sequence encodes CASSWGQGSSYEQYF.

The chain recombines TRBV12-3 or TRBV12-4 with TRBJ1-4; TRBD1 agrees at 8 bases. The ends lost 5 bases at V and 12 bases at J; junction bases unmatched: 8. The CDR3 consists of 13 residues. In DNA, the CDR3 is TGTGCCAGCAGTCTAGGACAGGGAGGAGAACTGTTTTTT. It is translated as CASSLGQGGELFF.

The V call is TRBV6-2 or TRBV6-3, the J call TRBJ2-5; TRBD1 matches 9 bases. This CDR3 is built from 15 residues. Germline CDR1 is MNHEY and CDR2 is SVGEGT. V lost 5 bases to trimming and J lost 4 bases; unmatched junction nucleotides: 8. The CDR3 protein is CASSPPGQGLETQYF. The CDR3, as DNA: TGTGCCAGCAGTCCCCCGGGACAGGGTCTAGAGACCCAGTACTTC.

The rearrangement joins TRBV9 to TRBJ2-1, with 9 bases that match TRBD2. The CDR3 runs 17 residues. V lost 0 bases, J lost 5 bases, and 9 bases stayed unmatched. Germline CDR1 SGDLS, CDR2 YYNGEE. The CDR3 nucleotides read TGTGCCAGCAGCGTAGCGACATTGACTAGCGGCAACAATGAGCAGTTCTTC. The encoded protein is CASSVATLTSGNNEQFF. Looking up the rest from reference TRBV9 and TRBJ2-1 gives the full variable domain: DSGVTQTPKHLITATGQRVTLRCSPRSGDLSVYWYQQSLDQGLQFLIQYYNGEERAKGNILERFSAQQFPDLHSELNLSSLELGDSALYFCASSVATLTSGNNEQFFGPGTRLTVL.

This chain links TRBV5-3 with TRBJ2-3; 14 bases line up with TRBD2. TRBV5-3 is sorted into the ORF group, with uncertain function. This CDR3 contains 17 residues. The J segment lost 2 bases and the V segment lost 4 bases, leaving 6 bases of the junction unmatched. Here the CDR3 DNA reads TGTGCCAGAAGCCTCGGACTAGCGGGGGGCACCACAGATACGCAGTATTTT. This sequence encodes CARSLGLAGGTTDTQYF.

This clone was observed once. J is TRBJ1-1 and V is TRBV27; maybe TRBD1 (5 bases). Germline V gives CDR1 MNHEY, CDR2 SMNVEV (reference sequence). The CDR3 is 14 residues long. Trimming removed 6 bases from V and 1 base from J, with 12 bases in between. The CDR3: CASRPRQRNTEAFF. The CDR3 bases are TGTGCCAGCAGACCCCGACAGCGGAACACTGAAGCTTTCTTT.

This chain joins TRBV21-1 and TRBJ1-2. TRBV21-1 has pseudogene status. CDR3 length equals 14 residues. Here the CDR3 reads CASSKRPANYGYTF. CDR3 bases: TGTGCCAGCAGCAAGCGGCCAGCTAACTATGGCTACACCTTC.

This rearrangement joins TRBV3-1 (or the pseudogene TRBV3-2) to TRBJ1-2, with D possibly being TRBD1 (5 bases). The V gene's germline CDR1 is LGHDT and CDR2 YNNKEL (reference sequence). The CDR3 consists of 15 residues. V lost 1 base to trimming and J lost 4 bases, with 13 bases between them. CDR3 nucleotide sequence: TGTGCCAGCAGCCAAGGTCGGCAGGGATTCTATGGCTACACCTTC. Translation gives CASSQGRQGFYGYTF.

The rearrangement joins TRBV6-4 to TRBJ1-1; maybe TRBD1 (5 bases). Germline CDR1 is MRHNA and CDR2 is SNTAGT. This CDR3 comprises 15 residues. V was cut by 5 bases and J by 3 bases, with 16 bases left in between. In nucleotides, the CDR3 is TGTGCCAGCAGTCCACAGGCAGGTCCATACACTGAAGCTTTCTTT. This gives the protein CASSPQAGPYTEAFF.

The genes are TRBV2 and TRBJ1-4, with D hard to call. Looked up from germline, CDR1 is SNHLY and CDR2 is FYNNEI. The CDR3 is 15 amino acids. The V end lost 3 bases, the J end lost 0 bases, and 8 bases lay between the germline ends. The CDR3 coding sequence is TGTGCCAGCAGTGACTCGGGGACAACTAATGAAAAACTGTTTTTT. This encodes CASSDSGTTNEKLFF.

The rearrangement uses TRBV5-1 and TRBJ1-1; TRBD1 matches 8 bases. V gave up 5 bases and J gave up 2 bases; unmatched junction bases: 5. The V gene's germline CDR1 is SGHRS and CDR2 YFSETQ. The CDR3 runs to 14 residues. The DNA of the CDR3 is TGCGCCAGCAGGCCAGGGGGCGGTAACACTGAAGCTTTCTTT. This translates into CASRPGGGNTEAFF.

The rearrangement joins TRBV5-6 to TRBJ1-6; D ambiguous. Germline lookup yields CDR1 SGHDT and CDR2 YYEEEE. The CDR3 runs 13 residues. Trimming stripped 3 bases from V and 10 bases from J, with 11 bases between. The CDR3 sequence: CASSSNRESPLHF. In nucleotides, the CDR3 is TGTGCCAGCAGCTCCAACCGGGAATCACCCCTCCACTTT. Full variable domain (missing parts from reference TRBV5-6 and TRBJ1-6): DAGVTQSPTHLIKTRGQQVTLRCSPKSGHDTVSWYQQALGQGPQFIFQYYEEEERQRGNFPDRFSGHQFPNYSSELNVNALLLGDSALYLCASSSNRESPLHFGNGTRLTVT.

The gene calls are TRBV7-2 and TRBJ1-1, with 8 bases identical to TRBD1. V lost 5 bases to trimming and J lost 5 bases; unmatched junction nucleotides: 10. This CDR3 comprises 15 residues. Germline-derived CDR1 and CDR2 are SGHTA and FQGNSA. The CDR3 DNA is TGTGCCAGCAGCCTTTTACAGGGGGGGAAAACTGAAGCTTTCTTT. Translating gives CASSLLQGGKTEAFF.